This TCR beta chain emerged from a study of T cell repertoires in cytomegalovirus infection (dated by TCRdb to the late 2010s). With regard to the full study: Recently identified HLA-C-restricted CMV epitopes, whose presentation resists viral immunomodulation, were targeted by peptide stimulations together with well-studied HLA-B-restricted epitopes. Donor HLA type was relevant to the analysis, as public TCR beta signatures indicated carriage of CMV infection together with the matching HLA type. The study at large found these results: The ex vivo response was dominated by HLA-C-restricted CMV-specific TCR beta clonotypes, which also provided the single most frequent clonotype in two of eight donors. In both this cohort and an independent cohort of some 370 donors, the cumulative frequency of public TCR beta family members distinguished carriers of CMV infection plus the relevant HLA type.

The CDR3 sequence holds 13 residues, the cysteine and phenylalanine included. Solely the CDR3 DNA is kept, with 39 bases framed from the first base. The junction shows trimming of 5 bases on V and 7 bases on J, plus 15 bases between the germline ends. Based on the germline V gene (reference sequence), the CDR1 and CDR2 sequences are SEHNR and FQNEAQ. The treatment or condition label of this sample denotes: in vitro stimulation with specific CMV peptide epitopes to enrich CMV-specific T cells. This clonotype was recorded a few times. Its antigen remains unidentified. No qualities accompany the bases; no much larger clone lies one base away. Sequencing was performed on an Illumina HiSeq 1500. TCRdb trimmed public reads at Q25 via fastp, called clones via MiXCR and kept in-frame beta chains. Rows with one shared CDR3 protein collapse into an entry with the most common genes and DNA. This sample holds 900,000 to 950,000 distinct CDR3 sequences; 25% to 40% were observed only once. The ten largest clonotypes hold 10% to 15% of the sample.

Rearrangement joined TRBV7-9 to TRBJ2-7; the D call is possibly TRBD1 or TRBD2, each sharing 5 bases. Material: cultured CD8+ T cells from PBMCs, obtained from culture after CMV antigen stimulation. The receptor was derived from a human donor in good health (CMV status not recorded). Some clones in this sample may be carry-over from other donors' samples. The bases read TGTGCCAGCAGCGCAGGGACCGTCCGGGAGCAGTACTTC. Its protein is CASSAGTVREQYF.